Listed here is a single TCR beta chain. These data come from a study of blood T cell repertoires in COVID-19. The overall study: Sources were T cells, B-cell-depleted T cells, or PBMCs; the material itself was cDNA or gDNA.

Study processing details: Amplified reference gene primers provided the basis for estimating nucleated cell counts. This table comes from immunoSEQ multiplex PCR, and its TCRdb copy is limited to in-frame clones, with some not included. Clone size and V and J calls were adopted from that table, with D and trimming inferred from the DNA. The sample lists about 140,000 clones, around 80% occurring once. This CDR3 has 13 residues. V dropped 5 bases and J dropped 10 bases, with 12 bases sitting between them. CDR1 and CDR2 from the germline V gene are SNHLY and FYNNEI. This clonotype was sampled from a man aged 55 to 70 with acute or convalescent COVID-19. V and J are TRBV2 and TRBJ1-6, with no clear D. The specimen sequenced was peripheral blood. CDR3 in DNA: TGTGCCAGCAGTACGGGGTACAGCTCACCCCTCCACTTT. It yields the protein CASSTGYSSPLHF.